This paragraph covers one T cell receptor (beta chain) sequence. Its recognized antigen is unknown. No much larger clone is present one base from it, and per-base qualities are unavailable. From a lookup of the germline V gene, CDR1 and CDR2 are MNHNS and SASEGT. Between the V and J ends, shortened by 5 bases and 2 bases respectively, the junction contains 15 bases. The CDR3 contains 15 residues, cysteine and phenylalanine counted. The entry retains the CDR3 DNA only, 45 bases that are in frame from base 1. The immunoSEQ Assay, a bias-controlled multiplex PCR, was used to amplify TCRbeta CDR3 regions from genomic DNA. The authors' analysis ran thus. The number of nucleated cells in each sample was estimated by amplification of reference gene primers within the assay. Sequence reads were collapsed and filtered to measure the absolute abundance of every unique TCRbeta CDR3 rearrangement. For each sample, productive Simpson clonality was calculated by taking the square root of Simpson's diversity index across productive rearrangements. TCRdb holds this immuneACCESS table with in-frame rearrangements only. Some clones are missing; in checked studies, unresolved V genes explain under half, and the rest has no known cause. V, J and clone size are taken as reported in that table, and D and trimming were inferred from the DNA itself. The sample table records approximately 400,000 clones; roughly 90% of these occur just once. Jointly, the top ten make up around 0.94% of the sample.

These data are taken from a study of blood T cell repertoires in COVID-19 (TCRdb year 2020). About the study as a whole: Collaborator samples came from the United States, Italy and Spain and covered acute and convalescent phases of COVID-19. The material from the prospective study consisted of cDNA or gDNA derived from T cells, B-cell-depleted T cells, or PBMCs. The dataset comprised deeply sampled blood TCRbeta repertoires from subjects exposed to, actively infected with, or recovered from COVID-19. The repertoires were made available in a free public database intended to serve as a resource for research on the immune response to SARS-CoV-2. Samples were obtained from the ongoing ImmuneRACE study (first 160 participants) and from over 1,000 subjects provided by 6 global collaborators. The sample metadata nearly always contained a de-identified subject ID, COVID-19 status, age in years and sex. Where HLA class I and class II types were available, the types were taken from metadata supplied by the sample provider, not from assay-based typing. On the study overall, not on this receptor specifically: How much clinical and demographic metadata was included differed by source and by participant, and the metadata was provided uncurated.

Participants in the prospective study were aged about 18 to 90 years, lived in 24 United States geographic areas, and enrolled through a virtual design. In the prospective study, cohorts were assigned on the basis of participant-reported clinical history obtained from a screening survey and a study questionnaire. Exposed participants had been in contact with someone with a PCR-confirmed or clinician-diagnosed COVID-19 case within 2 weeks of study entry. Each participant in the prospective study had whole blood, serum and a nasopharyngeal or oropharyngeal swab collected by mobile phlebotomists. Over an approximately 2-month period, participants in the prospective study had the option of providing additional blood draws and questionnaires. Blood samples from the prospective study were shipped frozen or at room temperature prior to DNA extraction.

The rearranged chain carries TRBV6-1 and TRBJ1-2; the D region possibly corresponds to TRBD1 (6 bases align). The sequenced sample consisted of PBMCs or T cells enriched from blood (not recorded which). The sequence derives from a woman between 40 and 50 years old who had been exposed to COVID-19. The CDR3 corresponds to CASSQGGGTNYGYTF. The nucleotide sequence reads as follows: TGTGCCAGCAGTCAAGGGGGGGGCACGAACTATGGCTACACCTTC.